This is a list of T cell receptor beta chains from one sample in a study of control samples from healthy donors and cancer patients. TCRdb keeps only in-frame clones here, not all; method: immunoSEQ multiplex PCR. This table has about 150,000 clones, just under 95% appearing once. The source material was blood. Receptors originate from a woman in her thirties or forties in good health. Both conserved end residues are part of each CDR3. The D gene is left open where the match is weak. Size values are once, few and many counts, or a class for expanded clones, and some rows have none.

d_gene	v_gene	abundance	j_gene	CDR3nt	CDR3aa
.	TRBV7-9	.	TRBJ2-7	TGTGCCAGCAGCTTAGTAGCTGGGGAGCAGTACTTC	CASSLVAGEQYF
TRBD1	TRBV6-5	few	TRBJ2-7	TGTGCCAGCGGCGACAGGGACGCTGGCGAGCAGTACTTC	CASGDRDAGEQYF
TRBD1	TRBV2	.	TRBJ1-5	TGTGCCAGCAGTGAATTTGTCGGGACAGACGTTTCCCAGCCCCAGCATTTT	CASSEFVGTDVSQPQHF
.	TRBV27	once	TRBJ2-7	TGTGCCAGCAGTCTGGGACCTCCCTACGAGCAGTACTTC	CASSLGPPYEQYF
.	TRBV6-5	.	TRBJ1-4	TGTGCCAGCAGCCCCGGACGGGGTAATGAAAAACTGTTTTTT	CASSPGRGNEKLFF
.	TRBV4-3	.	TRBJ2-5	TGCGCCAGCAGCCAAGATAGGGGGAGGCACGAGACCCAGTACTTC	CASSQDRGRHETQYF
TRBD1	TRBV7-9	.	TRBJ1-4	TGTGCCAGCAGCTTCCAACAGGGGCTTGGTGAAAAACTGTTTTTT	CASSFQQGLGEKLFF
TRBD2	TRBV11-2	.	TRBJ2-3	TGTGCCAGCAGCTCCCTCCTGGGGACTAGTGTAGATACGCAGTATTTT	CASSSLLGTSVDTQYF
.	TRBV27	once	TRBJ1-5	TGTGCCAGCAGTTTATCGGGCCCGAGGGGTCAGCCCCAGCATTTT	CASSLSGPRGQPQHF
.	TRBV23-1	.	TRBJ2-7	TGCGCCAGCAGTCAGCCCATGGGACGGCACTACGAGCAGTACTTC	CASSQPMGRHYEQYF
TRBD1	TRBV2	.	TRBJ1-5	TGTGCCAGCACCCCACAGGGGGATCAGCCCCAGCATTTT	CASTPQGDQPQHF
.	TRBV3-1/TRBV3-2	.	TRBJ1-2	TGTGCCAGCAGCCCTCGTCAGGGTTTTGGCTACACCTTC	CASSPRQGFGYTF
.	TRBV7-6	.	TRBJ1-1	TGTGCCGGGGGGACTGAAGCTTTCTTT	CAGGTEAFF
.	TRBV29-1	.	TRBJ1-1	TGCAGCGTTGAACCGCAGATGGGCACTGAAGCTTTCTTT	CSVEPQMGTEAFF
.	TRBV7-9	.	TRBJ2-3	TGTGCCAGCAGCTTAGCGGGCGGGACAGATACGCAGTATTTT	CASSLAGGTDTQYF
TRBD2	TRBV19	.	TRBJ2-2	TGTGCCAGTAGCCACGACCTGGCGGGGACTAGAAGGACCGGGGAGCTGTTTTTT	CASSHDLAGTRRTGELFF
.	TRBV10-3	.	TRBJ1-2	TGTGCCATCAGTTGGACAGCGAACTATGGCTACACCTTC	CAISWTANYGYTF
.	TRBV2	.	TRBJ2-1	TGTGCCAGCAGTGAAGGGGGCTCCTACAATGAGCAGTTCTTC	CASSEGGSYNEQFF
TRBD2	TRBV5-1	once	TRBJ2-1	TGCGCCAGCAGTCCTTTAGCGGGTAGCTCCTACAATGAGCAGTTCTTC	CASSPLAGSSYNEQFF
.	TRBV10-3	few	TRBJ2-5	TGTGCCATCAGAGACGCTAGTGGGGAGACCCAGTACTTC	CAIRDASGETQYF
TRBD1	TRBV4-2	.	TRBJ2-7	TGTGCCAGCAGCCCTCAGGACAGGCGCGACTCCTACGAGCAGTACTTC	CASSPQDRRDSYEQYF
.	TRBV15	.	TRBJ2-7	TGTGCCACCAGCAGGCCTAGTGCTTTGGAGCAGTACTTC	CATSRPSALEQYF
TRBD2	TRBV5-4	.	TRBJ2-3	TGTGCCAGCAGCCTCGGGGGGGCTGGCACAGATACGCAGTATTTT	CASSLGGAGTDTQYF